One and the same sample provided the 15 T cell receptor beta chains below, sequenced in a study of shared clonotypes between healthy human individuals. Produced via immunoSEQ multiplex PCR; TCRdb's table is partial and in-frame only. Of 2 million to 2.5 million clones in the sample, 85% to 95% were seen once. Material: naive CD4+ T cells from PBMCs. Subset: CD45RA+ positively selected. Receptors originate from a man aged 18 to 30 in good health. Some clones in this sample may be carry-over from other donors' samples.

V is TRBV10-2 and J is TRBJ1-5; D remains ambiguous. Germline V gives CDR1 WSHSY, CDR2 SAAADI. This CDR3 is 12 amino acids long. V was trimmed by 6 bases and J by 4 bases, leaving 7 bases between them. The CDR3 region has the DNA TGCGCCAGCAGGGAGATGAATCAGCCCCAGCATTTT. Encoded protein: CASREMNQPQHF.

CDR3 residues: CASTGQGYYEQYF. CDR3 nucleotides: TGTGCCAGCACGGGACAGGGGTACTACGAGCAGTACTTC. The V and J genes are TRBV6-1 and TRBJ2-7; 10 bases align to TRBD1. The CDR3 spans 13 residues. V gave up 7 bases and J gave up 3 bases; unmatched junction bases: 3. Germline V gene data show CDR1 as MNHNS and CDR2 as SASEGT.

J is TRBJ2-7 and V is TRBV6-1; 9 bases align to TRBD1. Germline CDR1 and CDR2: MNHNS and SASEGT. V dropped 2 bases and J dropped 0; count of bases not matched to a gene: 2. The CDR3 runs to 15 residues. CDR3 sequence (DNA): TGTGCCAGCAGTGAAATGGGACAGGGCTCCTACGAGCAGTACTTC. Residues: CASSEMGQGSYEQYF.

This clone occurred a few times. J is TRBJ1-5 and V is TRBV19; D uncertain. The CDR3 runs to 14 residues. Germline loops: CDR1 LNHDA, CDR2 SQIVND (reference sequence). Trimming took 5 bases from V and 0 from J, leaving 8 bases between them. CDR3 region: CASSGLYSNQPQHF. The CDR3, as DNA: TGTGCCAGTAGTGGTCTGTATAGCAATCAGCCCCAGCATTTT. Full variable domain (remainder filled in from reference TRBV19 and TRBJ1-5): DGGITQSPKYLFRKEGQNVTLSCEQNLNHDAMYWYRQDPGQGLRLIYYSQIVNDFQKGDIAEGYSVSREKKESFPLTVTSAQKNPTAFYLCASSGLYSNQPQHFGDGTRLSIL.

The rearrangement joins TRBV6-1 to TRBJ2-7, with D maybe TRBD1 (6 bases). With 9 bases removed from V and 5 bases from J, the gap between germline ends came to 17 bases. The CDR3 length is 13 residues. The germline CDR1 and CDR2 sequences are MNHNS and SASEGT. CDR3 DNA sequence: TGTGCCAGTCAGCTTCAGGGGATCCACGAGCAGTACTTC. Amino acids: CASQLQGIHEQYF.

The CDR3 region is CASRTQTGPYNEQFF. The DNA of the CDR3 is TGTGCCAGCAGAACTCAAACCGGGCCGTACAATGAGCAGTTCTTC. V is TRBV2 and J is TRBJ2-1, with D unresolved. The CDR3 totals 15 residues. The V and J ends lost 6 bases and 4 bases respectively, with 16 bases between them. Per the germline V gene, CDR1 is SNHLY and CDR2 is FYNNEI.

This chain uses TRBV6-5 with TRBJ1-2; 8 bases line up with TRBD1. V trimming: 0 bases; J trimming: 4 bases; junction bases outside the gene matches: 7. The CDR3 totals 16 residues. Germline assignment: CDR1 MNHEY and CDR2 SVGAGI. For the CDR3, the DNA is TGTGCCAGCAGTTACTCAGGACAGGGAATCTTCTATGGCTACACCTTC. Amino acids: CASSYSGQGIFYGYTF.

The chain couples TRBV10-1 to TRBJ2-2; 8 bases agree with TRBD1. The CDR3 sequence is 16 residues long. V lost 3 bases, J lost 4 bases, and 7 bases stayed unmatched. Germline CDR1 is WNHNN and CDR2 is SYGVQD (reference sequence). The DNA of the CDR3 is TGCGCCAGCAGTGATGGACAGGGAAGGCCCACCGGGGAGCTGTTTTTT. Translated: CASSDGQGRPTGELFF.

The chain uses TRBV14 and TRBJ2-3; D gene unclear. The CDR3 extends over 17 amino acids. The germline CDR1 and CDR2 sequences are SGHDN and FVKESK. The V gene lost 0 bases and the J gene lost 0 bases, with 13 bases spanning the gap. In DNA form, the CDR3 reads TGTGCCAGCAGCCAAGAATGGGATAAGACTAGCACAGATACGCAGTATTTT. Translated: CASSQEWDKTSTDTQYF.

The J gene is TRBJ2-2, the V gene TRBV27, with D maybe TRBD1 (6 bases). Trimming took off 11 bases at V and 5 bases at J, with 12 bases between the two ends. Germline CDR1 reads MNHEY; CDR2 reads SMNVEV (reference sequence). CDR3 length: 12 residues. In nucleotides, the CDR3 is TGTGCCGCCGCGAGGGGGACCGGGGAGCTGTTTTTT. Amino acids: CAAARGTGELFF.

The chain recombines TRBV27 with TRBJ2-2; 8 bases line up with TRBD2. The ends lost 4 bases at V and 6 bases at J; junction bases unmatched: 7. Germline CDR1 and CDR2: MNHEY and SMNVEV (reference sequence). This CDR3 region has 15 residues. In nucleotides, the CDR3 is TGTGCCAGCAGTTGGTCCAGCGGGAGCCCCGGGGAGCTGTTTTTT. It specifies CASSWSSGSPGELFF.

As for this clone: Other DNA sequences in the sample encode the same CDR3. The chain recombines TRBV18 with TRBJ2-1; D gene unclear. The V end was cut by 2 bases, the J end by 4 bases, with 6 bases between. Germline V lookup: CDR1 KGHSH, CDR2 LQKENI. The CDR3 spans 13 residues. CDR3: CASSPGSYNEQFF. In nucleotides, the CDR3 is TGTGCCAGCTCACCAGGGTCGTACAATGAGCAGTTCTTC. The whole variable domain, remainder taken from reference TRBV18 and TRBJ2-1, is NAGVMQNPRHLVRRRGQEARLRCSPMKGHSHVYWYRQLPEEGLKFMVYLQKENIIDESGMPKERFSAEFPKEGPSILRIQQVVRGDSAAYFCASSPGSYNEQFFGPGTRLTVL.

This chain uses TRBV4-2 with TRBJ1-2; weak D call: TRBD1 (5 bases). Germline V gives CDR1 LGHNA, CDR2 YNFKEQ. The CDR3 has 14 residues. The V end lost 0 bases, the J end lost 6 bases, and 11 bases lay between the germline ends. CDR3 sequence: CASSQDSGWDGYTF. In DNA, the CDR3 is TGTGCCAGCAGCCAAGATTCAGGGTGGGATGGCTACACCTTC.

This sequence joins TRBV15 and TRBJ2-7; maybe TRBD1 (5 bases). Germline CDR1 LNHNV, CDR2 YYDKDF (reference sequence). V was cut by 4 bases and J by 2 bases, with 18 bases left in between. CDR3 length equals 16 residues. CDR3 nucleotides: TGTGCCACCAGCACCGGAGACGCCAAGGGGCCCTACGAGCAGTACTTC. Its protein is CATSTGDAKGPYEQYF.

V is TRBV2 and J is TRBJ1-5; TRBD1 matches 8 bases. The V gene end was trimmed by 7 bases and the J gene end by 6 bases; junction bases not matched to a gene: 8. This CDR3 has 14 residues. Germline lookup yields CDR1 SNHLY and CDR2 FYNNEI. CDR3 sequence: CASNSDRGGQPQHF. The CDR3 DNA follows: TGTGCCAGCAACTCTGACAGGGGCGGTCAGCCCCAGCATTTT.